This entry lists 21 T cell receptor beta chains sequenced from one sample in a study of OX40 agonist ivuxolimab in advanced cancers. The assay was immunoSEQ multiplex PCR, and TCRdb's table has in-frame clones only and misses some. The sample yields fewer than 80,000 clones, roughly 89% seen once. Sample: CD4+ or CD8+ T cells sorted from blood, taken in a trial of the OX40 agonist ivuxolimab. These receptors were collected from an adult with an advanced solid tumor such as melanoma, head and neck, liver or kidney cancer.

This clone came up once. The rearrangement joins TRBV9 to TRBJ1-2, with D uncertain. The CDR3 spans 14 residues. Germline V gene sequence: CDR1 SGDLS, CDR2 YYNGEE. The V and J ends lost 2 bases and 4 bases respectively, with 12 bases between them. This CDR3 is CASSVGLHSYGYTF. The DNA of the CDR3 is TGTGCCAGCAGCGTTGGGCTCCACTCCTATGGCTACACCTTC.

The rearrangement joins TRBV5-6 to TRBJ2-2; D possibly corresponds to TRBD1 (6 bases). The germline V and J ends were trimmed by 0 bases and 7 bases, with 10 bases remaining between them. In germline, CDR1 is SGHDT, CDR2 YYEEEE. The CDR3 contains 14 residues. CDR3 protein: CASSLVQGYGELFF. The CDR3 coding sequence is TGTGCCAGCAGCTTGGTACAGGGCTACGGGGAGCTGTTTTTT.

This clone was seen more than once but under ten times. The chain links TRBV28 to TRBJ2-7; D perhaps matches TRBD1 (6 bases). The V end lost 2 bases, the J end lost 4 bases, and 12 bases lay between the germline ends. Germline V gene lookup returns CDR1 MDHEN and CDR2 SYDVKM. The CDR3 consists of 14 residues. The CDR3 DNA reads as TGTGCCAGCAGTTTAAGGGGGTTTAGGTACGAGCAGTACTTC. Protein: CASSLRGFRYEQYF. The complete variable domain, with remaining parts taken from reference TRBV28 and TRBJ2-7, reads DVKVTQSSRYLVKRTGEKVFLECVQDMDHENMFWYRQDPGLGLRLIYFSYDVKMKEKGDIPEGYSVSREKKERFSLILESASTNQTSMYLCASSLRGFRYEQYFGPGTRLTVT.

The chain employs TRBV7-9 and TRBJ2-5; 11 bases are shared with TRBD2. Germline V gene data show CDR1 as SEHNR and CDR2 as FQNEAQ (reference sequence). The V segment lost 3 bases and the J segment 1 base; nucleotides outside the gene matches: 4. This CDR3 has 16 amino acids. Here the CDR3 DNA reads TGTGCCAGCAGCTTCTCTCTAGCGGGGGGCCAAGAGACCCAGTACTTC. Amino acids: CASSFSLAGGQETQYF.

To note about this clone: Since a far larger clone is one base different, this is likely a read error. The chain uses TRBV5-6 and TRBJ2-4; weak D call: TRBD1 (6 bases). CDR3 size: 14 residues. Germline V gene lookup returns CDR1 SGHDT and CDR2 YYEEEE. Trimming pared 0 bases from V and 5 bases from J, leaving 9 bases between. The CDR3 sequence is CASSLAGAENIQYF. The CDR3 DNA reads as TGTGCCAGCAGCTTGGCAGGGGCAGAAAACATTCAGTACTTC.

This clone was seen a few times. CDR3 DNA: TGTGCCAGCAGCATGGGAGTCACTGAAGCTTTCTTT. Amino acid sequence: CASSMGVTEAFF. V is TRBV7-9 and J is TRBJ1-1, with unresolved D. Germline CDR1 reads SEHNR; CDR2 reads FQNEAQ (reference sequence). The CDR3 spans 12 residues. V was clipped by 5 bases and J by 4 bases, with 8 bases between them.

The chain links TRBV7-9 to TRBJ2-1; D is perhaps TRBD1 (9 bases). This CDR3 is 18 amino acids long. Germline V lookup: CDR1 SEHNR, CDR2 FQNEAQ (reference sequence). Deletions cut 7 bases from V and 1 base from J, with 23 bases between. CDR3 region: CASNGDREAGGSYNEQFF. The CDR3 nucleotides are TGTGCCAGCAACGGGGACAGGGAGGCGGGAGGTTCCTACAATGAGCAGTTCTTC.

The V call is TRBV5-4, the J call TRBJ1-6; 8 nucleotides align to TRBD1. The CDR3 has 16 residues. CDR1 SGHNT and CDR2 YYREEE come from the germline V gene (reference sequence). V lost 0 bases to trimming and J lost 1 base; unmatched junction nucleotides: 0. As DNA, the CDR3 is TGTGCCAGCAGCTTGGGACAGGGGTCCTATAATTCACCCCTCCACTTT. Translation gives CASSLGQGSYNSPLHF.

The V call is TRBV27, the J call TRBJ1-3; D is unclear. V was cut by 3 bases and J by 0 bases, with 12 bases left in between. Germline V lookup: CDR1 MNHEY, CDR2 SMNVEV (reference sequence). The CDR3 is 16 amino acids. CDR3 DNA: TGTGCCAGCAGTTTCGATTACCTGTCCTCTGGAAACACCATATATTTT. Translating it yields CASSFDYLSSGNTIYF.

V is TRBV11-2 and J is TRBJ1-2; 7 bases agree with TRBD1. The germline CDR1 and CDR2 sequences are SGHAT and FQNNGV. The CDR3 spans 14 residues. The V gene end was trimmed by 3 bases and the J gene end by 6 bases; junction bases not matched to a gene: 7. The CDR3 sequence is CASSLGQINDGYTF. The CDR3 DNA sequence: TGTGCCAGCAGCTTGGGACAGATTAATGATGGCTACACCTTC.

The chain couples TRBV10-3 to TRBJ2-3; 10 bases are shared with TRBD2. The CDR3 length is 15 residues. The germline V gene encodes CDR1 ENHRY and CDR2 SYGVKD. The ends lost 6 bases at V and 0 bases at J; junction bases unmatched: 3. CDR3 residues: CAIRGAGGSTDTQYF. DNA of the CDR3: TGTGCCATCAGAGGAGCGGGGGGGAGCACAGATACGCAGTATTTT.

This chain joins TRBV27 and TRBJ1-2, with a weak D call TRBD1 (6 bases). With 5 bases removed from V and 8 bases from J, the gap between germline ends came to 21 bases. The germline gives CDR1 MNHEY, CDR2 SMNVEV (reference sequence). CDR3 length equals 15 residues. The CDR3 bases are TGTGCCAGCAGTGCAACCCGGGACATAGAGCTCGGCTACACCTTC. Protein product: CASSATRDIELGYTF.

This clone was observed once. The chain joins TRBV14 to TRBJ2-7; no clear D gene. V dropped 3 bases and J dropped 4 bases, with 7 bases sitting between them. This CDR3 spans 12 amino acids. Germline assignment: CDR1 SGHDN and CDR2 FVKESK. CDR3 region: CASSHQVYEQYF. CDR3 sequence (DNA): TGTGCCAGCAGCCATCAAGTTTACGAGCAGTACTTC.

V gene TRBV4-2 combines with J gene TRBJ2-7, with TRBD1 as a possible D gene (5 bases). The germline CDR1 and CDR2 sequences are LGHNA and YNFKEQ. Trimming left V 9 bases short and J 0 bases short, with 12 bases between. The CDR3 totals 13 residues. CDR3 nucleotide sequence: TGTGCCAGTGGGGCCTGGGGCTCCTACGAGCAGTACTTC. Protein product: CASGAWGSYEQYF.

About this clone itself: At the DNA level, this CDR3 is encoded by other sequences in the same sample as well. The rearrangement links TRBV27 to TRBJ2-1, with 8 bases aligning to TRBD2. Losses at the gene ends were 5 bases for V and 1 base for J; bases not matched to a gene: 7. The CDR3 length is 16 residues. CDR1 and CDR2 (germline): MNHEY, SMNVEV (reference sequence). CDR3 bases: TGTGCCAGCAGTCTTACACTAGCGGATTCCTACAATGAGCAGTTCTTC. Translation: CASSLTLADSYNEQFF.

This chain links TRBV27 with TRBJ2-3; D unclear. Germline CDR1 and CDR2: MNHEY and SMNVEV (reference sequence). The CDR3 is 15 residues long. V lost 3 bases, J lost 0 bases, and 10 bases lay in between. The CDR3: CASSFGFSSTDTQYF. The CDR3 coding sequence is TGTGCCAGCAGTTTCGGTTTTTCTAGCACAGATACGCAGTATTTT.

The rearrangement uses TRBV6-1 and TRBJ2-2; TRBD1 aligns across 7 bases. CDR3 length: 16 amino acids. V lost 1 base, J lost 6 bases, and 8 bases stayed unmatched. Germline V gives CDR1 MNHNS, CDR2 SASEGT. The CDR3 DNA follows: TGTGCCAGCAGTGAAGGGATCAGGGGGATAGCCGGGGAGCTGTTTTTT. Protein product: CASSEGIRGIAGELFF.

This chain joins TRBV28 and TRBJ2-2; TRBD1 matches at 7 bases. CDR3 length: 13 amino acids. Germline V CDR1 and CDR2: MDHEN, SYDVKM. The trim removed 6 bases at V and 7 bases at J, leaving 5 bases unmatched. The chain's CDR3 is CASRRTGNGELFF. In DNA form, the CDR3 reads TGTGCCAGCAGGAGGACAGGCAACGGGGAGCTGTTTTTT.

V gene TRBV5-1 combines with J gene TRBJ2-7; 7 bases line up with TRBD2. From germline, CDR1 is SGHRS and CDR2 YFSETQ. CDR3 length: 15 residues. V shed 0 bases, J shed 2 bases, and the junction held 5 bases outside the gene matches. As DNA, the CDR3 is TGCGCCAGCAGCTTGGGGAGGACTAGGCCCTACGAGCAGTACTTC. It translates to CASSLGRTRPYEQYF. Full variable domain (remainder filled in from reference TRBV5-1 and TRBJ2-7): KAGVTQTPRYLIKTRGQQVTLSCSPISGHRSVSWYQQTPGQGLQFLFEYFSETQRNKGNFPGRFSGRQFSNSRSEMNVSTLELGDSALYLCASSLGRTRPYEQYFGPGTRLTVT.

The chain employs TRBV27 and TRBJ2-7, with TRBD1 matching 7 bases. The ends lost 5 bases at V and 2 bases at J; junction bases unmatched: 6. Germline CDR1 is MNHEY and CDR2 is SMNVEV (reference sequence). This CDR3 has 14 amino acids. The CDR3 reads CASSPGQATYEQYF. The DNA of the CDR3 is TGTGCCAGCAGTCCAGGACAGGCGACCTACGAGCAGTACTTC.

This chain uses TRBV19 with TRBJ1-5; tentative D call: TRBD1 (5 bases). Germline V gives CDR1 LNHDA, CDR2 SQIVND (reference sequence). This CDR3 comprises 14 residues. Trimming shortened V by 5 bases and J by 2 bases, and 10 bases separated the two germline ends. The CDR3 loop reads CASSVRDRNQPQHF. The CDR3 coding sequence is TGTGCCAGTAGTGTACGGGACCGCAATCAGCCCCAGCATTTT.